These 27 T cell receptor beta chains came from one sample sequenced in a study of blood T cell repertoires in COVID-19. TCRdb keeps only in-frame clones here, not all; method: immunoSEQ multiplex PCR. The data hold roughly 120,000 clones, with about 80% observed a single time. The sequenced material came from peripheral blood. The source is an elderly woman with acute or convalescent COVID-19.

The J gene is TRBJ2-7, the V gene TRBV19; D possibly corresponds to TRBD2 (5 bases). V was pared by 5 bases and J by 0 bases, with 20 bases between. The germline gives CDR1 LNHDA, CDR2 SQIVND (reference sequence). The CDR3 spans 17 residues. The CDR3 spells CASSLSVGGGYSYEQYF. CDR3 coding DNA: TGTGCCAGTAGTTTATCTGTAGGCGGAGGATACTCCTACGAGCAGTACTTC.

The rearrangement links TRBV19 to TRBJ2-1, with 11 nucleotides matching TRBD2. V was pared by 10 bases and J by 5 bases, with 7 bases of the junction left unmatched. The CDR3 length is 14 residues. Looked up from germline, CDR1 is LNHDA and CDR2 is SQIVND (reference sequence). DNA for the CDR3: TGTGCCACGAAGGGACTAGCGGACAACAATGAGCAGTTCTTC. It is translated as CATKGLADNNEQFF.

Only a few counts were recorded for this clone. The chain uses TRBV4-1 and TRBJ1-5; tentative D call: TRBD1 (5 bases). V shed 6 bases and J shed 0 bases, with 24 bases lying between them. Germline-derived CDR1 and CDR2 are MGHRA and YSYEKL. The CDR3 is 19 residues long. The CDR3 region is CASRLWRSQGCYSNQPQHF. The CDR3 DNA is TGCGCCAGCAGACTATGGAGAAGCCAGGGTTGCTATAGCAATCAGCCCCAGCATTTT.

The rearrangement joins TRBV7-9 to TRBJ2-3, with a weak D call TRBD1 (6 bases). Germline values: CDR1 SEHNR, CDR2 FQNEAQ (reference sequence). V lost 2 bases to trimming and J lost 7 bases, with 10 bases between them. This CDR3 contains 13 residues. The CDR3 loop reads CASSLIGGNTQYF. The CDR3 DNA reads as TGTGCCAGCAGCTTAATAGGGGGAAATACGCAGTATTTT.

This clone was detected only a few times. CDR3 nucleotide sequence: TGCGCCAGCAGCCACCCGGGGGTCAACATTCAGTACTTC. It codes for CASSHPGVNIQYF. The V call is TRBV4-1, the J call TRBJ2-4; perhaps TRBD2 as D (6 bases). Germline V lookup: CDR1 MGHRA, CDR2 YSYEKL. V was cut by 3 bases and J by 7 bases, with 10 bases left in between. This CDR3 is built from 13 residues.

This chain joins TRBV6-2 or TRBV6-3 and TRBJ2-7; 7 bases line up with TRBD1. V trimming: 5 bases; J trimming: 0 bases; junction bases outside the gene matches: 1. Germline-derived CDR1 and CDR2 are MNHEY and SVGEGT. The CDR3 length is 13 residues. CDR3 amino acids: CASSQGDSYEQYF. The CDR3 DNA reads TGTGCCAGCAGTCAGGGGGACTCCTACGAGCAGTACTTC.

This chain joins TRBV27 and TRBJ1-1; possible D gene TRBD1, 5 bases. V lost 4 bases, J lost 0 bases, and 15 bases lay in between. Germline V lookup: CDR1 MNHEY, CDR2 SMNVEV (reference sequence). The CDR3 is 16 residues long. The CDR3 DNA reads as TGTGCCAGCAGTTCGACAGTAGTTGGGGTGAACACTGAAGCTTTCTTT. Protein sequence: CASSSTVVGVNTEAFF.

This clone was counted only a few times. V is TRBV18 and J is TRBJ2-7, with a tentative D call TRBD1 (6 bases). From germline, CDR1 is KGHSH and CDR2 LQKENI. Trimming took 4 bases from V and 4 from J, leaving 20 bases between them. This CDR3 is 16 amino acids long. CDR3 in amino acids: CASSRGERTDDYEQYF. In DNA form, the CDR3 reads TGTGCCAGCTCACGGGGTGAGAGGACAGATGATTACGAGCAGTACTTC.

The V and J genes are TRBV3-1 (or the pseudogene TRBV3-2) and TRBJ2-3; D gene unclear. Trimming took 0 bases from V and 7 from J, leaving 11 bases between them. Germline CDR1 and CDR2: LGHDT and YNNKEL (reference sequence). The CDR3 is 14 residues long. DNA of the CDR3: TGTGCCAGCAGCCAAGAAGTTCTATTTAATACGCAGTATTTT. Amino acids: CASSQEVLFNTQYF.

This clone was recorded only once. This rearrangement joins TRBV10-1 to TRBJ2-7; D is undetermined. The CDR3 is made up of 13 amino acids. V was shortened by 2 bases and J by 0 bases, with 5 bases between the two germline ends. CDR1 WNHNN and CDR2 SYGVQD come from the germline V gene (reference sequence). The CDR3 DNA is TGCGCCAGCAGTGAGGGGCCCTCCTACGAGCAGTACTTC. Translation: CASSEGPSYEQYF.

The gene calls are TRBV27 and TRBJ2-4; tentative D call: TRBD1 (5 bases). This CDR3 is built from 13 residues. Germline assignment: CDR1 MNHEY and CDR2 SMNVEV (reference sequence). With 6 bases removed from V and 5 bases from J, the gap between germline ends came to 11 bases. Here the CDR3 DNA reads TGTGCCAGCAGCCTACAAGGGGAAAACATTCAGTACTTC. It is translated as CASSLQGENIQYF.

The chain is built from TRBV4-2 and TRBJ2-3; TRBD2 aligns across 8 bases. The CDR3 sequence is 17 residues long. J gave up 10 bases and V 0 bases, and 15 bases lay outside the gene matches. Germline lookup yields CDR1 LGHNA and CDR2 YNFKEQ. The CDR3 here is CASSQDSGGGQPRAQYF. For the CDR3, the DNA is TGTGCCAGCAGCCAAGACTCAGGCGGGGGGCAGCCTCGTGCGCAGTATTTT.

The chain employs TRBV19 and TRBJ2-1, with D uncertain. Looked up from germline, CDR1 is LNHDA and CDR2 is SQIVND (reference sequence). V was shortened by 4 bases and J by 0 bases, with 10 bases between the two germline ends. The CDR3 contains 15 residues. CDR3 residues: CASSRLTSSYNEQFF. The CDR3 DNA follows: TGTGCCAGTAGTAGACTCACGAGCTCCTACAATGAGCAGTTCTTC. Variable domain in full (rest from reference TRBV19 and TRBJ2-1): DGGITQSPKYLFRKEGQNVTLSCEQNLNHDAMYWYRQDPGQGLRLIYYSQIVNDFQKGDIAEGYSVSREKKESFPLTVTSAQKNPTAFYLCASSRLTSSYNEQFFGPGTRLTVL.

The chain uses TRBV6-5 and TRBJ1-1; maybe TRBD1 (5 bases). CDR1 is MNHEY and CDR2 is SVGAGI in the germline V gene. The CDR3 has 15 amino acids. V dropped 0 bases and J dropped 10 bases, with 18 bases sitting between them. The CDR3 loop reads CASSYSYGQGSGAFF. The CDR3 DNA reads TGTGCCAGCAGTTACTCCTATGGGCAGGGATCAGGAGCTTTCTTT.

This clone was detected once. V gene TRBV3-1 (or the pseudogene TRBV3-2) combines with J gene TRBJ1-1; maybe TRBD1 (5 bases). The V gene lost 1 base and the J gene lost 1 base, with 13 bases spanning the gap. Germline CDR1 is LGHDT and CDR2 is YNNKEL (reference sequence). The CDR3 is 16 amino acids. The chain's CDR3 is CASSQGPRGRNTEAFF. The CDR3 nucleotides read TGTGCCAGCAGCCAAGGCCCTCGGGGGAGGAACACTGAAGCTTTCTTT.

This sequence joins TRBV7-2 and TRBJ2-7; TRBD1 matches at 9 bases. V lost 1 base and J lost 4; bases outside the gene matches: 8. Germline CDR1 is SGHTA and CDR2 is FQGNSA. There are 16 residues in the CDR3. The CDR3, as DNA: TGTGCCAGCAGCTTAGGGGCGGGACAGGGATGGTACGAGCAGTACTTC. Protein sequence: CASSLGAGQGWYEQYF.

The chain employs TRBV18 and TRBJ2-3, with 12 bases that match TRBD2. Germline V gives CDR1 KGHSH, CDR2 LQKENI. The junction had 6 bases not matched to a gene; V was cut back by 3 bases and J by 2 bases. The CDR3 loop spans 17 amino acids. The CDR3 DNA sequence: TGTGCCAGCTCACCGCGACTAGCGGGGGAGATCACAGATACGCAGTATTTT. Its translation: CASSPRLAGEITDTQYF.

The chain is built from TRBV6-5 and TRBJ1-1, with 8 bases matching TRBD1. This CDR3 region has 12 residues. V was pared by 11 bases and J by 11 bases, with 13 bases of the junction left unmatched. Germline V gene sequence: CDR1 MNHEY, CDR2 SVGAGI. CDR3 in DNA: TGTGCCTCGAACAGGGGGGGCCTAGGGGCTTTCTTT. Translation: CASNRGGLGAFF.

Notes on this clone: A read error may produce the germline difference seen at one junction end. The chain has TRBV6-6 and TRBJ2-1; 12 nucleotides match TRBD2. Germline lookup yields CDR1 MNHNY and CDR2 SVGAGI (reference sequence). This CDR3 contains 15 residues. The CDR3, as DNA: TGTGCCAGCAGCCCGACTAGCGGGGGCCGGGGGGAGCAATTCTTC. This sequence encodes CASSPTSGGRGEQFF.

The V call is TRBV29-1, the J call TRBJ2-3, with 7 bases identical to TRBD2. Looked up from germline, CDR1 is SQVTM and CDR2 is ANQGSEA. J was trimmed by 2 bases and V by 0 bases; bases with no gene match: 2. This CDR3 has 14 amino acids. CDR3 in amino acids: CSVEDRGVTDTQYF. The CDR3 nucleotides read TGCAGCGTTGAAGATCGGGGGGTCACAGATACGCAGTATTTT.

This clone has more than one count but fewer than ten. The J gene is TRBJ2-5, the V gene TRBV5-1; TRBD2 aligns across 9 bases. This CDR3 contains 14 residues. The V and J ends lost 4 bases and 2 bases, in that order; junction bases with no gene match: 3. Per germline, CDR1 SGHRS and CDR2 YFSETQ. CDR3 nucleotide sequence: TGCGCCAGCAGCCCCGCGGGGGGGCAAGAGACCCAGTACTTC. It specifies CASSPAGGQETQYF.

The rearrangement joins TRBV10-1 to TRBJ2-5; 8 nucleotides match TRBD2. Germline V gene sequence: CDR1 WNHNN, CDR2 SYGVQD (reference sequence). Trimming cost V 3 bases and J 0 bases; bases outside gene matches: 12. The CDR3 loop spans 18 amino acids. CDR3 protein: CASSDGMTSGGHQETQYF. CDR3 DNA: TGCGCCAGCAGTGACGGTATGACCAGCGGGGGCCACCAAGAGACCCAGTACTTC.

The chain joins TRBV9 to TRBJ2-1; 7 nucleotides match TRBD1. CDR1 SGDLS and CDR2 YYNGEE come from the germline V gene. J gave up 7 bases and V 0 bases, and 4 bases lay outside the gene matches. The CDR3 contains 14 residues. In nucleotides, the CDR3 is TGTGCCAGCAGCGTAGGGACAGGTGGGAATGAGCAGTTCTTC. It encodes CASSVGTGGNEQFF. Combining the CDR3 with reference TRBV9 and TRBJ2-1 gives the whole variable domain DSGVTQTPKHLITATGQRVTLRCSPRSGDLSVYWYQQSLDQGLQFLIQYYNGEERAKGNILERFSAQQFPDLHSELNLSSLELGDSALYFCASSVGTGGNEQFFGPGTRLTVL.

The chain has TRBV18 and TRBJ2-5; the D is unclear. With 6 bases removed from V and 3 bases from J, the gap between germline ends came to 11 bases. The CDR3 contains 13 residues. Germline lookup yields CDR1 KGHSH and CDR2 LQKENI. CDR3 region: CASSEYMEETQYF. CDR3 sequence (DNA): TGTGCCAGCTCCGAATACATGGAAGAGACCCAGTACTTC.

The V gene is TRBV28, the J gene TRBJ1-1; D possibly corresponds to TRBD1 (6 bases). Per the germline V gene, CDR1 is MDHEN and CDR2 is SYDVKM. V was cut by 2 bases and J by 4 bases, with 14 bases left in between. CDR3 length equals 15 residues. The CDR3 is CASSLSQGFGTEAFF. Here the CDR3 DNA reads TGTGCCAGCAGTTTAAGCCAGGGGTTTGGCACTGAAGCTTTCTTT.

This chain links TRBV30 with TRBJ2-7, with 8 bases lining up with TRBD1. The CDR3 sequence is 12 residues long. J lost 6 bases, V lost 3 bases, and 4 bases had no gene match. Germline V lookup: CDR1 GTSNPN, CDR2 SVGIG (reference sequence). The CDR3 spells CAWRLQGVEQYF. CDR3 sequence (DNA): TGTGCCTGGAGGCTACAGGGGGTCGAGCAGTACTTC. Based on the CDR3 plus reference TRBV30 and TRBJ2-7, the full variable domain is SQTIHQWPATLVQPVGSPLSLECTVEGTSNPNLYWYRQAAGRGLQLLFYSVGIGQISSEVPQNLSASRPQDRQFILSSKKLLLSDSGFYLCAWRLQGVEQYFGPGTRLTVT.

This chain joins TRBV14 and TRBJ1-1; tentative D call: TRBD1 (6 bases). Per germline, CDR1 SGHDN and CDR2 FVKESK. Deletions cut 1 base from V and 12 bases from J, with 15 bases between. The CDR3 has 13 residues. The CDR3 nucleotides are TGTGCCAGCAGCCAAGGAGGTGCAGGGGAAACTTTCTTT. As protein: CASSQGGAGETFF.